A selection of T cell receptor beta chains follows, all from one sample in a study of blood T cell repertoires in COVID-19. TCRdb's copy holds only in-frame clones and misses some; the assay was immunoSEQ multiplex PCR. The sample carries 120,000 to 150,000 clones, about 84% recorded once. Sequenced sample: peripheral blood. The source of these receptors is a man aged 60-69 years with active or convalescent COVID-19. CDR3s include the opening cysteine and the closing phenylalanine or tryptophan. D genes are given only for firm matches. Some rows mark clone size as missing; the rest say once, few, many or name a class of expanded clone.

size: NA; D: NA; V: TRBV9; J: TRBJ2-7; CDR3: CASSLRYSSYEQYF; DNA: TGTGCCAGCAGCCTCCGGTACTCTTCCTACGAGCAGTACTTC
size: few; D: NA; V: TRBV2; J: TRBJ1-5; CDR3: CASKLDRRNQPQHF; DNA: TGTGCCAGCAAGTTGGACAGAAGAAATCAGCCCCAGCATTTT
size: NA; D: TRBD1; V: TRBV19; J: TRBJ2-4; CDR3: CASSMTGARHIQYF; DNA: TGTGCCAGTAGTATGACAGGGGCGCGGCACATTCAGTACTTC
size: NA; D: NA; V: TRBV27; J: TRBJ2-7; CDR3: CASSTQDSSYEQYF; DNA: TGTGCCAGCAGTACTCAGGATAGCTCCTACGAGCAGTACTTC
size: NA; D: NA; V: TRBV7-9; J: TRBJ2-5; CDR3: CASSPGAVQETQYF; DNA: TGTGCCAGCAGCCCAGGGGCGGTCCAAGAGACCCAGTACTTC
size: NA; D: NA; V: TRBV18; J: TRBJ1-1; CDR3: CASSPDREGEAFF; DNA: TGTGCCAGCTCACCAGATAGGGAGGGTGAAGCTTTCTTT
size: NA; D: TRBD1; V: TRBV19; J: TRBJ1-5; CDR3: CASLDRGLRQPQHF; DNA: TGTGCCAGCTTGGACAGGGGGCTGCGGCAGCCCCAGCATTTT
size: NA; D: TRBD2; V: TRBV9; J: TRBJ2-5; CDR3: CASSVGGSGTQETQYF; DNA: TGTGCCAGCAGCGTAGGAGGTAGCGGGACTCAAGAGACCCAGTACTTC
size: NA; D: TRBD1; V: TRBV30; J: TRBJ1-5; CDR3: CAWSWDRGQPQHF; DNA: TGTGCCTGGAGTTGGGACAGGGGTCAGCCCCAGCATTTT
size: NA; D: TRBD2; V: TRBV20-1; J: TRBJ2-1; CDR3: CSASGLAGSNKQFF; DNA: TGCAGTGCAAGTGGGCTAGCGGGGTCTAATAAGCAGTTCTTC
size: NA; D: TRBD1; V: TRBV28; J: TRBJ1-1; CDR3: CASSIGTGFRAFF; DNA: TGTGCCAGCAGCATCGGGACAGGATTCCGGGCTTTCTTT
size: NA; D: NA; V: TRBV4-2; J: TRBJ1-3; CDR3: CASSQVERAGNTIYF; DNA: TGTGCCAGCAGCCAAGTTGAGAGGGCGGGAAACACCATATATTTT
size: NA; D: TRBD2; V: TRBV10-3; J: TRBJ2-1; CDR3: CAISATSGRPDEQFF; DNA: TGTGCCATCAGTGCGACTAGCGGGAGGCCCGATGAGCAGTTCTTC
size: NA; D: TRBD1; V: TRBV7-2; J: TRBJ2-7; CDR3: CASSWGQGYEQYF; DNA: TGTGCCAGCAGCTGGGGACAGGGCTACGAGCAGTACTTC
size: NA; D: TRBD1; V: TRBV7-9; J: TRBJ2-7; CDR3: CASSLSGTGGHEQYF; DNA: TGTGCCAGCAGCCTCAGCGGGACAGGGGGACATGAGCAGTACTTC
size: NA; D: NA; V: TRBV5-6; J: TRBJ2-7; CDR3: CASSLEGVAYEQYF; DNA: TGTGCCAGCAGCTTGGAAGGGGTGGCCTACGAGCAGTACTTC
size: NA; D: NA; V: TRBV13; J: TRBJ2-7; CDR3: CASSRNRGTSYEQYF; DNA: TGTGCCAGCAGCAGAAACCGGGGGACTTCCTACGAGCAGTACTTC
size: NA; D: NA; V: TRBV7-3; J: TRBJ2-1; CDR3: CASSPPNGGINGQFF; DNA: TGTGCCAGCAGCCCCCCTAATGGCGGGATAAATGGGCAGTTCTTC
size: NA; D: NA; V: TRBV9; J: TRBJ1-6; CDR3: CASSVVADYNSPLHF; DNA: TGTGCCAGCAGCGTAGTGGCAGATTATAATTCACCCCTCCACTTT
size: NA; D: TRBD2; V: TRBV5-5; J: TRBJ2-3; CDR3: CASSSLGGTDTQYF; DNA: TGTGCCAGCAGCTCGTTGGGGGGGACAGATACGCAGTATTTT
size: NA; D: NA; V: TRBV5-1; J: TRBJ1-3; CDR3: CASSPGQSFSGNTIYF; DNA: TGCGCCAGCAGCCCGGGTCAGTCTTTCTCTGGAAACACCATATATTTT
size: NA; D: TRBD1; V: TRBV5-6; J: TRBJ2-5; CDR3: CASGNRGYQETQYF; DNA: TGTGCCAGCGGTAACAGGGGGTACCAAGAGACCCAGTACTTC
size: few; D: NA; V: TRBV19; J: TRBJ1-1; CDR3: CASSIQNTEAFF; DNA: TGTGCCAGTAGTATCCAGAACACTGAAGCTTTCTTT
size: NA; D: NA; V: TRBV5-6; J: TRBJ2-3; CDR3: CASSLVGPGTDTQYF; DNA: TGTGCCAGCAGCTTGGTTGGTCCGGGCACAGATACGCAGTATTTT
size: NA; D: NA; V: TRBV28; J: TRBJ2-5; CDR3: CASTLLGGAQYF; DNA: TGTGCCAGCACCCTTTTAGGAGGGGCCCAGTACTTC
size: few; D: TRBD1; V: TRBV27; J: TRBJ1-3; CDR3: CASSFVGQGSGNTIYF; DNA: TGTGCCAGCAGTTTTGTGGGACAGGGGTCTGGAAACACCATATATTTT
size: NA; D: NA; V: TRBV28; J: TRBJ1-5; CDR3: CASRRTPGTSNQPQHF; DNA: TGTGCCAGCAGGCGAACGCCAGGGACAAGCAATCAGCCCCAGCATTTT
size: many; D: TRBD2; V: TRBV7-2; J: TRBJ2-1; CDR3: CASSKTSGGHNEQFF; DNA: TGTGCCAGCAGTAAGACTAGCGGGGGCCACAATGAGCAGTTCTTC
size: NA; D: TRBD1; V: TRBV7-8; J: TRBJ2-2; CDR3: CASSLGDRGGELFF; DNA: TGTGCCAGCAGCTTAGGGGACAGGGGCGGGGAGCTGTTTTTT
size: few; D: TRBD1; V: TRBV19; J: TRBJ2-7; CDR3: CASSITGAPYEQYF; DNA: TGTGCCAGTAGTATCACAGGGGCACCTTACGAGCAGTACTTC
size: NA; D: NA; V: TRBV11-2; J: TRBJ2-2; CDR3: CASSLGGTGELFF; DNA: TGTGCCAGCAGCTTAGGAGGCACCGGGGAGCTGTTTTTT
size: NA; D: NA; V: TRBV28; J: TRBJ1-1; CDR3: CASSRSGGTEAFF; DNA: TGTGCCAGCAGCCGGTCCGGGGGCACTGAAGCTTTCTTT
size: once; D: NA; V: TRBV29-1; J: TRBJ2-1; CDR3: CSVPGRGQKSSYNEQFF; DNA: TGCAGCGTCCCCGGTCGCGGGCAGAAAAGCTCCTACAATGAGCAGTTCTTC
size: NA; D: NA; V: TRBV5-1; J: TRBJ2-7; CDR3: CASSLVPRAGNNSSYEQYF; DNA: TGCGCCAGCAGCTTGGTGCCCAGGGCAGGCAATAACAGCTCCTACGAGCAGTACTTC
size: NA; D: TRBD1; V: TRBV28; J: TRBJ1-6; CDR3: CASSLGQGASYNSPLHF; DNA: TGTGCCAGCAGTTTAGGACAGGGGGCTTCCTATAATTCACCCCTCCACTTT
size: NA; D: NA; V: TRBV21-1; J: TRBJ2-1; CDR3: CASKKTGFRREQFF; DNA: TGTGCCAGCAAGAAAACAGGGTTCAGGAGAGAGCAGTTCTTC
size: NA; D: NA; V: TRBV9; J: TRBJ2-2; CDR3: CASSVLRGAGELFF; DNA: TGTGCCAGCAGCGTGCTCAGAGGAGCCGGGGAGCTGTTTTTT
size: NA; D: NA; V: TRBV9; J: TRBJ2-1; CDR3: CASSAIAASSYNEQFF; DNA: TGTGCCAGCAGCGCCATAGCGGCTAGCTCCTACAATGAGCAGTTCTTC
size: NA; D: NA; V: TRBV18; J: TRBJ1-1; CDR3: CASSQGRVNTEAFF; DNA: TGTGCCAGCTCCCAGGGCCGAGTGAACACTGAAGCTTTCTTT
size: NA; D: TRBD2; V: TRBV6-4; J: TRBJ2-1; CDR3: CASSDTSGDNEQFF; DNA: TGTGCCAGCAGTGATACTAGCGGGGACAATGAGCAGTTCTTC
size: NA; D: NA; V: TRBV24-1; J: TRBJ1-5; CDR3: CATRQPRKTGLLNQPQHF; DNA: TGTGCCACCAGACAACCCCGCAAGACAGGCCTCCTCAATCAGCCCCAGCATTTT
size: NA; D: NA; V: TRBV6-5; J: TRBJ2-5; CDR3: CASSYVAVNQETQYF; DNA: TGTGCCAGCAGTTACGTGGCGGTAAACCAAGAGACCCAGTACTTC
size: NA; D: NA; V: TRBV9; J: TRBJ1-3; CDR3: CASSVDGGGGNTIYF; DNA: TGTGCCAGCAGCGTAGATGGGGGAGGTGGAAACACCATATATTTT
size: NA; D: NA; V: TRBV27; J: TRBJ2-1; CDR3: CASSVSSSYNEQFF; DNA: TGTGCCAGCAGTGTAAGTAGCTCCTACAATGAGCAGTTCTTC
size: NA; D: TRBD2; V: TRBV9; J: TRBJ2-1; CDR3: CASSVVDFGLAGGRDEQFF; DNA: TGTGCCAGCAGCGTAGTTGATTTCGGACTAGCGGGAGGAAGAGATGAGCAGTTCTTC
size: NA; D: TRBD2; V: TRBV19; J: TRBJ2-7; CDR3: CASSPGLAGYEQYF; DNA: TGTGCCAGTAGTCCGGGACTAGCCGGGTACGAGCAGTACTTC
size: NA; D: NA; V: TRBV5-1; J: TRBJ2-3; CDR3: CASSSGLPESDTQYF; DNA: TGCGCCAGCAGCTCCGGACTGCCTGAGTCAGATACGCAGTATTTT
size: few; D: NA; V: TRBV7-9; J: TRBJ2-5; CDR3: CASSNGLQETQYF; DNA: TGTGCCAGCAGCAATGGACTCCAAGAGACCCAGTACTTC
size: NA; D: NA; V: TRBV11-2; J: TRBJ2-5; CDR3: CASSSLRGRQETQYF; DNA: TGTGCCAGCAGCTCCCTGCGGGGCAGGCAAGAGACCCAGTACTTC
size: few; D: NA; V: TRBV24-1; J: TRBJ1-2; CDR3: CATSPLDTDYGYTF; DNA: TGTGCCACCAGTCCCCTCGACACGGACTATGGCTACACCTTC
size: NA; D: NA; V: TRBV28; J: TRBJ1-1; CDR3: CASSLFGGGGTEAFF; DNA: TGTGCCAGCAGTTTATTTGGGGGCGGGGGCACTGAAGCTTTCTTT
size: NA; D: TRBD2; V: TRBV7-2; J: TRBJ2-7; CDR3: CASSLSGNHEGEQYF; DNA: TGTGCCAGCAGTCTTAGCGGGAATCATGAGGGGGAGCAGTACTTC
size: NA; D: TRBD2; V: TRBV29-1; J: TRBJ2-2; CDR3: CSVEPGLAGSGELFF; DNA: TGCAGCGTTGAACCGGGACTAGCGGGATCGGGGGAGCTGTTTTTT